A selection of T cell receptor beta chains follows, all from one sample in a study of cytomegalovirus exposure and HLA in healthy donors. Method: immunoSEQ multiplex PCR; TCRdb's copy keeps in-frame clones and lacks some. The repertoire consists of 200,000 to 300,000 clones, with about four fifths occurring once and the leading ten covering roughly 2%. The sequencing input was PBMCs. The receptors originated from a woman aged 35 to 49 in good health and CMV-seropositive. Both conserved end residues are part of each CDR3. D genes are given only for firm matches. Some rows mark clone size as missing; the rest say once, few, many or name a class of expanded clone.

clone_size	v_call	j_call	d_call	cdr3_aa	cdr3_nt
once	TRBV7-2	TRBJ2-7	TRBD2	CASSFLGLDEQYF	TGTGCCAGCAGCTTCCTGGGACTAGACGAGCAGTACTTC
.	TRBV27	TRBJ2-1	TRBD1	CASSRPTGTGAYNEQFF	TGTGCCAGCAGTCGCCCAACGGGGACAGGGGCCTACAATGAGCAGTTCTTC
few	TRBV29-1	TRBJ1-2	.	CSVGQYYGYTF	TGCAGCGTCGGACAGTACTATGGCTACACCTTC
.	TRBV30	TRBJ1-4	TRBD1	CAWSLPTGGGEKLFF	TGTGCCTGGAGTCTCCCGACAGGGGGTGGTGAAAAACTGTTTTTT
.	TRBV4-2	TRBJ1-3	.	CASSQSKQGNTIYF	TGTGCCAGCAGCCAAAGTAAACAGGGAAACACCATATATTTT
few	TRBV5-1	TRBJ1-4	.	CASSLDSYNEKLFF	TGCGCCAGCAGCTTAGACAGTTATAATGAAAAACTGTTTTTT
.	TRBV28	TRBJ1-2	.	CASSPGTSYLYGYTF	TGTGCCAGCAGTCCCGGGACAAGCTACCTCTATGGCTACACCTTC
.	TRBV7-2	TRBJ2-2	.	CASSFGSGGNTGELFF	.
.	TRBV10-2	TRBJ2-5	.	CASSEMRASPRTQYF	TGCGCCAGCAGTGAGATGCGGGCATCCCCCAGGACCCAGTACTTC
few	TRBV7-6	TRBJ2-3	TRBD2	CASSLGGSPFTDTQYF	TGTGCCAGCAGCTTAGGCGGGAGTCCTTTCACAGATACGCAGTATTTT
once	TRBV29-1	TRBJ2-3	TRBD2	CSALAGGYGDTQYF	TGCAGCGCATTAGCGGGAGGGTATGGAGATACGCAGTATTTT
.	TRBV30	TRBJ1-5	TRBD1	CAWSTGNNQPQHF	TGTGCCTGGTCGACAGGGAACAATCAGCCCCAGCATTTT
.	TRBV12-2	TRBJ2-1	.	CASRCGLAKSRAEQFF	TGTGCAAGTCGCTGCGGACTAGCGAAGTCTCGTGCTGAGCAGTTCTTC
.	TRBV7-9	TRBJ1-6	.	CASSLDLQGDSPLHF	TGTGCCAGCAGCTTAGATCTCCAGGGTGATTCACCCCTCCACTTT
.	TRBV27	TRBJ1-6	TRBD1	CASRVQGGSARNSPLHF	TGTGCCAGCAGGGTACAGGGGGGAAGTGCCAGAAATTCACCCCTCCACTTT
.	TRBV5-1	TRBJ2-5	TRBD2	CASSLGEGLGSQYF	TGCGCCAGCAGCTTGGGGGAGGGCCTTGGAAGCCAGTACTTC
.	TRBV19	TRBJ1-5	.	CASSSQQGIVNQPQHF	TGTGCCAGTAGTAGTCAGCAGGGGATCGTCAATCAGCCCCAGCATTTT
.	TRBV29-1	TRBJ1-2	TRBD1	CSVETGQGAFGYTF	TGCAGCGTTGAGACGGGGCAGGGGGCGTTTGGCTACACCTTC
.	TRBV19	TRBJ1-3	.	CASRSGHTPGYPEDTIYF	TGTGCCAGTAGATCGGGACACACACCTGGGTACCCGGAGGACACCATATATTTT
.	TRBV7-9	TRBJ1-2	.	CASSLQGGYTF	TGTGCCAGCAGCTTACAGGGAGGCTACACCTTC
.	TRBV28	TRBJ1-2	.	CASRTRTRNYGYTF	TGTGCCAGCAGGACTAGGACACGAAACTATGGCTACACCTTC
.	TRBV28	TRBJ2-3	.	CASRSGGRRGTDTQYF	TGTGCCAGCAGAAGTGGTGGGAGGCGGGGCACAGATACGCAGTATTTT
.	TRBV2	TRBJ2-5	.	CASRRDLQETQYF	TGTGCCAGCAGACGGGACTTACAAGAGACCCAGTACTTC
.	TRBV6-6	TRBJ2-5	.	CASSYSEVAETQYF	TGTGCCAGCAGTTACTCAGAGGTAGCGGAGACCCAGTACTTC
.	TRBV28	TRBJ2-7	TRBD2	CASSSTGGREGRYEQYF	TGTGCCAGCAGTTCAACGGGGGGTCGGGAGGGCCGCTACGAGCAGTACTTC
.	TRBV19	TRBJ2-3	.	CASSEMTSSDTQYF	TGTGCCAGTAGTGAGATGACTTCGTCAGATACGCAGTATTTT
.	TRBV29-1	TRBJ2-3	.	CSAEGRGNTDTQYF	TGCAGCGCCGAGGGGCGGGGAAACACAGATACGCAGTATTTT
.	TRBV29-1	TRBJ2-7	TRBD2	CSVGTGGGTSGRAHEQYF	TGCAGCGTGGGAACAGGGGGGGGGACTAGCGGGAGGGCCCACGAGCAGTACTTC